A selection of T cell receptor beta chains follows, all from one sample in a study of blood T cells in healthy people across ages. TCRdb used MiXCR to reprocess the 5' RACE reads, holding one entry per CDR3 protein. Of 920,000 or so distinct CDR3 sequences in the sample, over 35% are singletons; the top ten hold approximately 17%. Sequencing was performed on blood. These TCRs come from a woman aged 55 to 70 in good health. Each CDR3 is given with its conserved first and last residue. The D gene is left open where the match is weak. The size entry is marked missing in some rows and otherwise reads once, few, many or a size class.

cdr3_aa cdr3_nt v_call clone_size j_call d_call
CASELAQETQYF TGTGCCAGCGAACTGGCCCAAGAGACCCAGTACTTC TRBV27 many TRBJ2-5 .
CNVVGSGANVLTF TGCAACGTTGTGGGTTCTGGGGCCAACGTCCTGACTTTC TRBV29-1 . TRBJ2-6 .
CASSATTGNTGELFF TGTGCCAGCAGCGCCACAACAGGGAACACCGGGGAGCTGTTTTTT TRBV11-2 . TRBJ2-2 .
CASSLGGIGNRPQHF TGTGCCAGCAGCTTAGGTGGTATCGGCAATCGGCCCCAGCATTTT TRBV7-2 . TRBJ1-5 .
CASSYSLGAGGANVLTF TGTGCCAGCAGTTACTCGTTAGGGGCGGGTGGGGCCAACGTCCTGACTTTC TRBV6-5 . TRBJ2-6 .
CASNPTVFDEQYF TGTGCCAGCAACCCGACAGTTTTTGACGAGCAGTACTTC TRBV11-2 . TRBJ2-7 .
CASSHQTGPETQYF TGTGCCAGCAGCCACCAAACAGGTCCGGAGACCCAGTACTTC TRBV3-1 . TRBJ2-5 .
CASSLTADQGFGYIQYF TGTGCCAGCAGCTTAACTGCGGACCAGGGTTTTGGGTACATTCAGTACTTC TRBV7-9 few TRBJ2-4 .
CASSEGQGGQPQHF TGTGCCAGCAGTGAAGGACAGGGCGGTCAGCCCCAGCATTTT TRBV2 . TRBJ1-5 TRBD1
CASSARGRGEELFF TGTGCCAGCAGTGCCCGTGGGCGAGGTGAAGAACTGTTTTTT TRBV6-6 . TRBJ1-4 .
CASKALAGDTDTQYF TGTGCCAGCAAAGCGCTAGCGGGGGACACAGATACGCAGTATTTT TRBV6-2/TRBV6-3 . TRBJ2-3 TRBD2
CASSLGGQQGSYEQFF TGCGCCAGCAGCTTGGGAGGGCAACAGGGGTCCTATGAGCAGTTCTTC TRBV5-1 . TRBJ2-1 TRBD1
CASSLAGTSGLYEQYF TGTGCCAGCAGCTTAGCCGGGACTAGCGGATTGTACGAGCAGTACTTC TRBV7-6 . TRBJ2-7 TRBD2
CSAMGEGRVDTQYF TGCAGTGCTATGGGGGAGGGCCGGGTAGATACGCAGTATTTT TRBV20-1 once TRBJ2-3 TRBD2
CSARGLGAIYNEQFF TGCAGTGCTAGGGGACTCGGGGCTATTTACAATGAGCAGTTCTTC TRBV20-1 . TRBJ2-1 .
CSARDPPGTGPYSNQPQHF TGCAGTGCTAGAGATCCCCCCGGGACAGGGCCTTATAGCAATCAGCCCCAGCATTTT TRBV20-1 . TRBJ1-5 TRBD1
CASSQGIPKTQYF TGTGCCAGCAGCCAGGGAATCCCGAAGACCCAGTACTTC TRBV7-2 . TRBJ2-5 .
CASSQGGNEQYF TGTGCCAGCAGCCAGGGGGGGAACGAGCAGTACTTC TRBV14 many TRBJ2-7 TRBD2
CATSDTTDTQYF TGTGCCACCAGTGATACCACAGATACGCAGTATTTT TRBV24-1 many TRBJ2-3 .
CASSQDGGQYF TGCGCCAGCAGCCAAGATGGGGGACAGTATTTT TRBV4-1 . TRBJ2-3 .
CASSTGTGERYGYTF TGTGCCAGCAGTACGGGGACAGGGGAAAGATATGGCTACACCTTC TRBV27 few TRBJ1-2 TRBD1
CASSDGAWQPQHF TGTGCCAGCAGTGACGGTGCATGGCAGCCCCAGCATTTT TRBV6-4 . TRBJ1-5 .
CASSLKGPQETQYF TGTGCCAGCAGCTTAAAGGGACCCCAAGAGACCCAGTACTTC TRBV5-1 . TRBJ2-5 .
CASSDYTGTEYF TGTGCCAGCAGTGATTACACCGGGACGGAGTACTTC TRBV9 . TRBJ2-5 .
CASSPLRGGFLMKQFF TGTGCCAGCAGCCCCCTGAGAGGGGGATTCCTAATGAAGCAGTTCTTC TRBV3-1 once TRBJ2-1 .
CASSVPGLAGNEQFF TGTGCCAGCAGCGTACCGGGACTAGCGGGCAATGAGCAGTTCTTC TRBV7-8 . TRBJ2-1 TRBD2
CASSPRRGDEQFF TGTGCCAGCTCACCAAGACGAGGGGATGAGCAGTTCTTC TRBV18 once TRBJ2-1 .
CASSPRIQTGANVLTF TGTGCCAGCTCACCTCGAATTCAAACTGGGGCCAACGTCCTGACTTTC TRBV18 few TRBJ2-6 .
CSARHRGTSGSSEQYF TGCAGTGCTAGACATCGAGGGACTAGCGGGAGTTCCGAGCAGTACTTC TRBV20-1 few TRBJ2-7 TRBD2
CASRTNRDTEAFF TGCGCCAGCAGGACCAACAGGGACACTGAAGCTTTCTTT TRBV10-2 few TRBJ1-1 .
CASTRASRSGELFF TGTGCCAGCACCAGGGCTAGCAGAAGCGGGGAGCTGTTTTTT TRBV3-1 once TRBJ2-2 .
CASSYSKQGAYGYTF TGTGCCAGCAGTTACTCGAAGCAGGGGGCATATGGCTACACCTTC TRBV6-5 . TRBJ1-2 TRBD1
CASSYRGLGRVGETQYF TGTGCCAGCAGTTATCGGGGGTTGGGGAGGGTTGGAGAGACCCAGTACTTC TRBV6-2/TRBV6-3 few TRBJ2-5 TRBD2
CSVEPRDRGNTGELFF TGCAGCGTTGAGCCACGGGACAGGGGTAACACCGGGGAGCTGTTTTTT TRBV29-1 . TRBJ2-2 TRBD1
CASSGSPPDRQYF TGTGCCAGCAGTGGAAGCCCGCCCGATCGTCAGTATTTT TRBV2 . TRBJ2-3 .
CASTQEASGSNEQFF TGTGCCAGCACCCAAGAGGCTAGCGGGAGTAATGAGCAGTTCTTC TRBV2 . TRBJ2-1 TRBD2
CASSQAARGLAFEQFF TGTGCCAGCAGCCAGGCGGCCCGGGGACTAGCGTTTGAGCAGTTCTTC TRBV4-2 . TRBJ2-1 TRBD2
CASSPPGLEETQYF TGTGCCAGCAGCCCTCCGGGACTAGAAGAGACCCAGTACTTC TRBV7-2 few TRBJ2-5 TRBD2
CASSPGTVGEETQYF TGTGCCAGCTCACCAGGGACAGTCGGCGAGGAGACCCAGTACTTC TRBV18 . TRBJ2-5 TRBD1
CASSESRQMYGYTF TGCGCCAGCAGTGAGTCGCGGCAGATGTATGGCTACACCTTC TRBV10-1 . TRBJ1-2 .